The 26 T cell receptor beta chains presented below share a single source sample, sequenced in a study of cytomegalovirus exposure and HLA in healthy donors. This PCR relied on a set of 60 Vbeta primers and 13 Jbeta primers. The repertoire was sequenced with immunoSEQ multiplex PCR; TCRdb's copy has only in-frame clones and lacks some. There are around 19,000 clones in the sample; about 84% occur only once, and over 20% lies in the top ten. Material: PBMCs. The source of these receptors is a human donor in good health.

This chain uses TRBV7-9 with TRBJ2-2; tentatively, D is TRBD2 (6 bases). V gave up 1 base and J gave up 6 bases, with 9 bases separating them. Germline CDR1 reads SEHNR; CDR2 reads FQNEAQ (reference sequence). The CDR3 spans 14 residues. DNA for the CDR3: TGTGCCAGCAGCTTAGAGGGGACTTCCGGGGAGCTGTTTTTT. Amino acid sequence: CASSLEGTSGELFF.

Concerning this clone itself: This likely stems from a read error, as it lies one base from a far larger clone. V usage is TRBV7-9 and J usage is TRBJ2-7, with D unclear. Germline loops: CDR1 SEHNR, CDR2 FQNEAQ (reference sequence). The CDR3 consists of 15 residues. CDR3: CASTLPGNSFYGQYF. The CDR3 coding sequence is TGTGCCAGCACCCTACCCGGCAACAGTTTCTACGGGCAGTACTTC. Combining the CDR3 with reference TRBV7-9 and TRBJ2-7 gives the whole variable domain DTGVSQNPRHKITKRGQNVTFRCDPISEHNRLYWYRQTLGQGPEFLTYFQNEAQLEKSRLLSDRFSAERPKGSFSTLEIQRTEQGDSAMYLCASTLPGNSFYGQYFGPGTRLTVT.

The CDR3 reads CASSLGQGAEKPQHF. The CDR3 DNA sequence: TGTGCCAGCAGCTTGGGTCAGGGGGCGGAAAAGCCCCAGCATTTT. The chain is built from TRBV7-2 and TRBJ1-5; 8 bases map to TRBD1. The V gene end was trimmed by 3 bases and the J gene end by 8 bases; junction bases not matched to a gene: 9. The CDR3 has 15 amino acids. Looked up from germline, CDR1 is SGHTA and CDR2 is FQGNSA.

The V and J genes are TRBV5-6 and TRBJ1-2; D call uncertain. The CDR3 runs 13 residues. With 5 bases removed from V and 1 base from J, the gap between germline ends came to 9 bases. CDR1 is SGHDT and CDR2 is YYEEEE in the germline V gene. CDR3 sequence reads: CASSYDNNYGYTF. CDR3 in DNA: TGTGCCAGCAGTTATGACAATAACTATGGCTACACCTTC.

This chain joins TRBV12-5 and TRBJ1-1, with 9 positions matching TRBD1. The CDR3 sequence is 14 residues long. V dropped 6 bases and J dropped 4; count of bases not matched to a gene: 6. Per the germline V gene, CDR1 is LGHNT and CDR2 is FRNRAP. The DNA of the CDR3 is TGTGCTAGTGGCCCCGGGACAGGGACCACTGAAGCTTTCTTT. Translation: CASGPGTGTTEAFF. The complete variable domain, with remaining parts taken from reference TRBV12-5 and TRBJ1-1, reads DARVTQTPRHKVTEMGQEVTMRCQPILGHNTVFWYRQTMMQGLELLAYFRNRAPLDDSGMPKDRFSAEMPDATLATLKIQPSEPRDSAVYFCASGPGTGTTEAFFGQGTRLTVV.

The chain combines TRBV13 with TRBJ1-1; TRBD1 aligns across 9 bases. This CDR3 is built from 15 residues. Germline CDR1 is PRHDT and CDR2 is FYEKMQ (reference sequence). The junction had 3 bases not matched to a gene; V was cut back by 4 bases and J by 0 bases. Written as DNA, the CDR3 is TGTGCCAGCAGCTGGGGACAGGGATTGAACACTGAAGCTTTCTTT. Protein: CASSWGQGLNTEAFF.

V gene TRBV5-1 combines with J gene TRBJ1-1; 8 bases are shared with TRBD1. V was clipped by 1 base and J by 2 bases; unmatched bases: 7. CDR3 length equals 16 residues. Germline CDR1 is SGHRS and CDR2 is YFSETQ. The CDR3 spells CASSLNSGTGNTEAFF. The CDR3 DNA is TGCGCCAGCAGCTTGAATTCCGGGACAGGTAACACTGAAGCTTTCTTT.

The chain is built from TRBV30 and TRBJ1-1; 7 nucleotides match TRBD1. This CDR3 is 16 amino acids long. From germline, CDR1 is GTSNPN and CDR2 SVGIG (reference sequence). V was pared by 0 bases and J by 2 bases, with 9 bases of the junction left unmatched. The CDR3 region is CAWSVLGGAGNTEAFF. CDR3 bases: TGTGCCTGGAGTGTGTTAGGGGGCGCGGGAAACACTGAAGCTTTCTTT. The full variable domain, its missing parts supplied by reference TRBV30 and TRBJ1-1, is SQTIHQWPATLVQPVGSPLSLECTVEGTSNPNLYWYRQAAGRGLQLLFYSVGIGQISSEVPQNLSASRPQDRQFILSSKKLLLSDSGFYLCAWSVLGGAGNTEAFFGQGTRLTVV.

The chain employs TRBV5-5 and TRBJ2-7; TRBD2 aligns across 11 bases. The germline CDR1 and CDR2 sequences are SGHKS and YYEKEE (reference sequence). CDR3 length: 14 residues. The trim removed 6 bases at V and 3 bases at J, leaving 5 bases unmatched. CDR3 loop: CASILTSGDYEQYF. The CDR3 DNA reads as TGTGCCAGCATACTGACTAGCGGGGACTACGAGCAGTACTTC.

The chain uses TRBV4-1 and TRBJ1-2, with 9 bases fitting TRBD1. Unmatched junction bases numbered 9, after V lost 3 bases and J lost 7 bases. The germline V gene has CDR1 MGHRA and CDR2 YSYEKL. The CDR3 consists of 15 residues. This CDR3 reads CASSHLRDRDRGYTF. The CDR3, as DNA: TGCGCCAGCAGCCATCTCCGGGACAGGGATCGTGGCTACACCTTC.

The chain employs TRBV4-3 and TRBJ2-3, with a weak D call TRBD1 (7 bases). Trimming took off 1 base at V and 3 bases at J, with 14 bases between the two ends. Germline values: CDR1 LGHNA, CDR2 YSLEER. This CDR3 is built from 16 residues. CDR3 bases: TGCGCCAGCAGCCAAGTCAGGGGGGCTCGGACAGATACGCAGTATTTT. As protein: CASSQVRGARTDTQYF.

The chain joins TRBV2 to TRBJ1-3; 7 bases fit TRBD1. Germline V gives CDR1 SNHLY, CDR2 FYNNEI. This CDR3 is built from 14 residues. The V gene end was trimmed by 10 bases and the J gene end by 4 bases; junction bases not matched to a gene: 10. Here the CDR3 reads CATSGGHRGNTIYF. DNA of the CDR3: TGTGCCACCTCAGGGGGGCACCGAGGAAACACCATATATTTT.

The gene calls are TRBV4-1 and TRBJ1-3; 8 nucleotides align to TRBD1. The V segment lost 1 base and the J segment 0 bases; nucleotides outside the gene matches: 8. From germline, CDR1 is MGHRA and CDR2 YSYEKL. The CDR3 totals 18 residues. CDR3 nucleotide sequence: TGCGCCAGCAGCCAAGGGCCCCTTACAGGGGGCTCTGGAAACACCATATATTTT. Translation: CASSQGPLTGGSGNTIYF.

This clone has only one observation. The rearrangement links TRBV6-1 to TRBJ2-1, with TRBD2 matching over 7 bases. Germline V lookup: CDR1 MNHNS, CDR2 SASEGT. With 1 base clipped from V and 11 bases from J, the junction kept 5 bases outside the gene matches. The CDR3 extends over 13 amino acids. CDR3 coding DNA: TGTGCCAGCAGTGAAGGACTAGCTACGAAGCAGTTCTTC. Translation: CASSEGLATKQFF.

The gene calls are TRBV19 and TRBJ2-7; 8 bases are shared with TRBD1. This CDR3 has 15 residues. Trimming cost V 2 bases and J 3 bases; bases outside gene matches: 6. Per the germline V gene, CDR1 is LNHDA and CDR2 is SQIVND (reference sequence). CDR3 nucleotide sequence: TGTGCCAGTAGTATAAAAGGGACAGGAAACTACGAGCAGTACTTC. Its protein is CASSIKGTGNYEQYF. Together with reference TRBV19 and TRBJ2-7, the CDR3 gives the full variable domain: DGGITQSPKYLFRKEGQNVTLSCEQNLNHDAMYWYRQDPGQGLRLIYYSQIVNDFQKGDIAEGYSVSREKKESFPLTVTSAQKNPTAFYLCASSIKGTGNYEQYFGPGTRLTVT.

J is TRBJ2-7 and V is TRBV10-3, with TRBD1 as a possible D gene (5 bases). Trimming removed 4 bases at V and 1 base at J, with 11 bases between. Germline CDR1 reads ENHRY; CDR2 reads SYGVKD. The CDR3 covers 14 residues. The CDR3 DNA is TGTGCCATCAGTGGTCAGGGAACTTCCTACGAGCAGTACTTC. It translates to CAISGQGTSYEQYF.

The chain couples TRBV6-5 to TRBJ2-1; D might be TRBD2 (6 bases). The CDR3 extends over 12 amino acids. Trimming shortened V by 11 bases and J by 3 bases, and 11 bases separated the two germline ends. The germline CDR1 and CDR2 sequences are MNHEY and SVGAGI. The CDR3 sequence is CAAGLNYNEQFF. CDR3 in DNA: TGTGCCGCCGGACTAAACTACAATGAGCAGTTCTTC.

This chain uses TRBV4-3 with TRBJ2-2; TRBD1 matches 9 bases. The germline V gene has CDR1 LGHNA and CDR2 YSLEER. V gave up 0 bases and J gave up 8 bases; unmatched junction bases: 7. The CDR3 sequence is 16 residues long. The DNA of the CDR3 is TGCGCCAGCAGCCAAGAGGGGACAGGGAAGGGGGGGGAGCTGTTTTTT. This encodes CASSQEGTGKGGELFF.

The chain couples TRBV9 to TRBJ2-3, with a weak D call TRBD2 (5 bases). The V end was cut by 0 bases, the J end by 8 bases, with 13 bases between. The CDR3 totals 14 residues. Germline V gene lookup returns CDR1 SGDLS and CDR2 YYNGEE. DNA of the CDR3: TGTGCCAGCAGCGTAGAAGGCAGTCGGGGTACGCAGTATTTT. Protein sequence: CASSVEGSRGTQYF.

The rearrangement links TRBV6-5 to TRBJ2-3; D is uncertain. The CDR3 has 10 residues. Deletions cut 2 bases from V and 11 bases from J, with 5 bases between. Germline V gives CDR1 MNHEY, CDR2 SVGAGI. CDR3 amino acids: CASSYPKQYF. The CDR3, as DNA: TGTGCCAGCAGTTACCCCAAGCAGTATTTT.

This clone came up once. This rearrangement joins TRBV18 to TRBJ1-2; 7 nucleotides match TRBD1. After removal of 2 bases from V and 4 bases from J, the junction contained 4 bases not matched to a gene. Per the germline V gene, CDR1 is KGHSH and CDR2 is LQKENI. The CDR3 contains 14 residues. The CDR3 DNA is TGTGCCAGCTCACCATACAGGGGTCCCTATGGCTACACCTTC. This sequence encodes CASSPYRGPYGYTF.

This clone was recorded a few times. This chain links TRBV10-2 with TRBJ1-2; D not resolved. Trimming took 0 bases from V and 8 from J, leaving 13 bases between them. This CDR3 is 14 amino acids long. Germline V gene data show CDR1 as WSHSY and CDR2 as SAAADI. The CDR3 DNA sequence: TGCGCCAGCAGTGAGTCTACGGGGAGTCGAGGCTACACCTTC. It is translated as CASSESTGSRGYTF.

The gene calls are TRBV30 and TRBJ2-3; the match to TRBD2 covers 8 bases. J was trimmed by 5 bases and V by 4 bases; bases with no gene match: 2. Germline CDR1 GTSNPN, CDR2 SVGIG (reference sequence). The CDR3 consists of 12 residues. CDR3 DNA sequence: TGTGCCTGGAACGGGGGGGAAGATACGCAGTATTTT. This sequence encodes CAWNGGEDTQYF.

The V call is TRBV10-1, the J call TRBJ2-1; 13 bases align to TRBD2. The CDR3 runs to 15 residues. Germline CDR1 reads WNHNN; CDR2 reads SYGVQD (reference sequence). The junction had 8 bases not matched to a gene; V was cut back by 8 bases and J by 7 bases. The CDR3 spells CASGGGTSGTNEQFF. CDR3 coding DNA: TGCGCCAGCGGTGGTGGGACTAGCGGGACTAATGAGCAGTTCTTC.

The V call is TRBV11-2, the J call TRBJ1-1; the D gene is possibly TRBD1 (5 bases). The V gene's germline CDR1 is SGHAT and CDR2 FQNNGV. The CDR3 runs to 14 residues. V shed 1 base and J shed 5 bases, with 11 bases lying between them. CDR3 nucleotide sequence: TGTGCCAGCAGCTTAGTAAGGGGAGGGACTGAAGCTTTCTTT. Translating it yields CASSLVRGGTEAFF.

The V call is TRBV29-1, the J call TRBJ2-7, with a possible D match to TRBD1 (6 bases). The germline V gene has CDR1 SQVTM and CDR2 ANQGSEA. V was shortened by 7 bases and J by 0 bases, with 13 bases between the two germline ends. This CDR3 has 13 amino acids. CDR3 DNA sequence: TGCAGCGGATCTTCAGGGGTCTCCTACGAGCAGTACTTC. Amino acid sequence: CSGSSGVSYEQYF.